A selection of T cell receptor beta chains follows, all from one sample in a study of patients and donors after allogeneic stem cell transplantation. TCRdb recomputed calls from the RT-PCR reads with MiXCR, one row per CDR3 protein. This table holds more than 150,000 distinct CDR3 sequences, about 24% found once. The specimen was blood, either unsorted or a sorted T cell fraction (not recorded which). The source of these receptors is a human donor who was either an allogeneic HSCT recipient or a stem cell or donor lymphocyte infusion donor (not recorded which). It is not recorded whose cells these are; they may come from a transplant donor. Both conserved end residues are part of each CDR3. A D gene is named only where the DNA matches it firmly. Clone size, where shown, is once, few, many, or a class for clones that have expanded.

TRBJ2-2 | few | TRBD2 | TRBV20-1 | CSARTGGSTGELFF | TGCAGTGCTAGAACGGGAGGAAGCACCGGGGAGCTGTTTTTT
TRBJ2-1 | few | TRBD2 | TRBV11-3 | CASSWGLGAHEQFF | TGTGCCAGCAGCTGGGGACTAGGAGCCCATGAGCAGTTCTTC
TRBJ1-5 | few | NA | TRBV18 | CASSQGQPFNQPQHF | TGTGCCAGCTCACAGGGGCAGCCGTTCAATCAGCCCCAGCATTTT
TRBJ1-5 | NA | TRBD1 | TRBV10-3 | CAISVGNRGANQPQHF | TGTGCCATCAGTGTTGGGAACAGGGGCGCGAATCAGCCCCAGCATTTT
TRBJ2-7 | NA | TRBD1 | TRBV7-9 | CASSFPTGGAVPEQYF | TGTGCCAGCAGCTTCCCCACAGGGGGCGCCGTACCCGAGCAGTACTTC
TRBJ2-5 | once | NA | TRBV5-1 | CASHPLRADKAETQYF | TGCGCCAGTCACCCCTTACGGGCGGATAAAGCGGAGACCCAGTACTTC
TRBJ1-4 | NA | TRBD1 | TRBV7-2 | CASSPPVWTGGEKLFF | TGTGCCAGCAGCCCTCCCGTTTGGACAGGGGGTGAAAAACTGTTTTTT
TRBJ1-5 | NA | NA | TRBV7-2 | CASSLEVRNQPQHF | TGTGCCAGCAGCTTAGAGGTGCGCAATCAGCCCCAGCATTTT
TRBJ1-1 | many | NA | TRBV20-1 | CSARVMNTEAFF | TGCAGTGCTAGGGTGATGAACACTGAAGCTTTCTTT
TRBJ1-2 | NA | TRBD1 | TRBV5-6 | CAAGDRGLHYYGYTF | TGTGCCGCCGGGGACAGGGGGCTCCACTACTATGGCTACACCTTC
TRBJ1-3 | NA | TRBD1 | TRBV7-2 | CASSSNKVKGAKSGNTIYF | TGTGCCAGCAGCTCTAACAAAGTGAAGGGGGCCAAATCTGGAAACACCATATATTTT
TRBJ2-5 | NA | NA | TRBV11-2 | CASSLVLKETQYF | TGTGCCAGCAGCTTAGTTCTTAAAGAGACCCAGTACTTC
TRBJ1-1 | many | NA | TRBV15 | CATSRDPYLNTEAFF | TGTGCCACCAGCAGAGATCCGTATTTGAACACTGAAGCTTTCTTT
TRBJ1-2 | NA | NA | TRBV3-1 | CASSHRAGEKHAYTF | TGTGCCAGCAGCCATCGTGCAGGAGAGAAGCATGCCTACACCTTC
TRBJ1-1 | many | NA | TRBV9 | CASSAVDGGTAFF | TGTGCCAGCAGCGCGGTAGACGGGGGGACAGCTTTCTTT
TRBJ1-2 | many | NA | TRBV27 | CASSSGRLSYTF | TGTGCCAGCAGTTCCGGTCGGCTAAGCTACACCTTC
TRBJ1-1 | few | NA | TRBV30 | CAWIGGIVGNTEAFF | TGTGCCTGGATTGGAGGGATTGTAGGGAACACTGAAGCTTTCTTT
TRBJ1-4 | few | NA | TRBV20-1 | CSAGHNGWGKLFF | TGCAGTGCTGGACACAACGGTTGGGGAAAACTGTTTTTT
TRBJ2-1 | NA | TRBD2 | TRBV20-1 | CSARGDEQFF | TGCAGTGCTCGGGGGGATGAGCAGTTCTTC
TRBJ1-5 | many | NA | TRBV12-3/TRBV12-4 | CASSFDGNQPQHF | TGTGCCAGCAGTTTTGACGGGAATCAGCCCCAGCATTTT
TRBJ2-1 | NA | TRBD1 | TRBV9 | CASSAKGATYNEQFF | TGTGCCAGCAGCGCAAAGGGGGCCACCTACAATGAGCAGTTCTTC
TRBJ1-2 | few | NA | TRBV7-2 | CASSLVFNAGLGYGYTF | TGTGCCAGCAGCTTAGTGTTCAACGCAGGGTTGGGCTATGGCTACACCTTC
TRBJ2-7 | once | NA | TRBV7-9 | CASTLEGNSYEQYF | TGTGCCAGCACCCTGGAGGGAAACTCCTACGAGCAGTACTTC
TRBJ1-5 | many | NA | TRBV5-5 | CASSLAPGLDQPQHF | TGTGCCAGCAGCTTGGCGCCGGGGTTAGATCAGCCCCAGCATTTT
TRBJ1-4 | NA | NA | TRBV10-3 | CAISEGSNEKLFF | TGTGCCATCAGTGAGGGCTCTAATGAAAAACTGTTTTTT
TRBJ2-3 | NA | TRBD2 | TRBV9 | CASSNPGGGHTDTQYF | TGTGCCAGCAGCAACCCTGGCGGGGGGCACACAGATACGCAGTATTTT
TRBJ2-2 | NA | NA | TRBV7-6 | CASSWEDGTGELFF | TGTGCCAGCAGCTGGGAGGATGGAACCGGGGAGCTGTTTTTT
TRBJ1-3 | NA | TRBD1 | TRBV20-1 | CSASGTGSSGNTIYF | TGCAGTGCTAGCGGGACAGGGTCCTCTGGAAACACCATATATTTT
TRBJ1-1 | NA | NA | TRBV12-3/TRBV12-4 | CASSFTKTRGVEAFF | TGTGCCAGCAGTTTCACCAAAACGAGGGGAGTGGAAGCTTTCTTT
TRBJ2-7 | NA | NA | TRBV5-1 | CASSLSQDSYEQYF | TGCGCCAGCAGCTTGAGCCAGGACTCCTACGAGCAGTACTTC